This T cell receptor (beta chain) was identified in a study of neurological immune-mediated disorders. TCRdb reprocessed the 5' RACE reads with MiXCR, giving one entry per CDR3 protein. There are 55,000 to 75,000 distinct CDR3 sequences in the sample; 4% to 6% occur only once, and 2.8% lies in the top ten. V shed 4 bases, J shed 7 bases, and the junction held 3 bases outside the gene matches. The CDR3 is 14 amino acids. Per the germline V gene, CDR1 is MGHRA and CDR2 is YSYEKL. This clonotype has at least ten counts. What it binds is unknown. Whole-study results and caveats: HTLV-1-associated myelopathy displayed the greatest TCR clonal expansion, and multiple sclerosis exhibited the smallest, lower than that of healthy controls.

Sequencing was carried out using PBMCs. The rearrangement links TRBV4-1 to TRBJ1-4, with TRBD1 matching over 10 bases. The source of this sequence is a woman between 25 and 40 years old with multiple sclerosis. The CDR3 DNA sequence: TGCGCCAGCAGCCGAGGGACAGGGGTTGAAAAACTGTTTTTT. Amino acid sequence: CASSRGTGVEKLFF.